A single sample gave rise to the 21 T cell receptor beta chains below, sequenced in a study of chronic HIV infection and antiretroviral therapy (dated by TCRdb to about 2015). The protocol used for the library was 5' RACE. The sample was run on an Illumina MiSeq. The public reads were quality trimmed at Q25 with fastp and then assembled into clones with MiXCR by TCRdb, keeping productive beta chains. Each entry is one CDR3 protein sequence, shown with its most common DNA and genes. For this sample there are 40,000 to 50,000 distinct CDR3 sequences; about a fifth appear just once. The ten largest clones represent approximately 2.8% of the sample. Specimen: peripheral blood. Every receptor here comes from an adult who had HIV and had not received antiretroviral therapy, or was an uninfected healthy control (not recorded which).

This clonotype was seen only a few times. The V call is TRBV10-3, the J call TRBJ1-4, with D perhaps TRBD1 (6 bases). Germline CDR1 is ENHRY and CDR2 is SYGVKD. Trimming stripped 10 bases from V and 3 bases from J, with 12 bases between. The CDR3 covers 13 residues. CDR3 DNA sequence: TGTGCCACGGTACAGGGCCCTAATGAAAAACTGTTTTTT. It specifies CATVQGPNEKLFF.

V gene TRBV3-1 combines with J gene TRBJ1-1; D is unclear. CDR1 and CDR2 (germline): LGHDT, YNNKEL (reference sequence). V was trimmed by 4 bases and J by 3 bases, leaving 15 bases between them. The CDR3 totals 15 residues. The CDR3, as DNA: TGTGCCAGCAGCCCGCCTAGTCCTCTACACACTGAAGCTTTCTTT. It codes for CASSPPSPLHTEAFF.

The chain uses TRBV7-3 and TRBJ2-2; D gene ambiguous. This CDR3 comprises 14 residues. Germline CDR1 is SGHTA and CDR2 is FQGTGA. The V and J ends lost 5 bases and 6 bases respectively, with 13 bases between them. The CDR3 spells CASSMGPTPGELFF. Here the CDR3 DNA reads TGTGCCAGCAGCATGGGTCCTACCCCCGGGGAGCTGTTTTTT.

This clonotype has a handful of counts. The chain uses TRBV29-1 and TRBJ2-1, with D tentatively TRBD1 or TRBD2 (5 bases each). The CDR3 has 15 residues. Trimming removed 5 bases from V and 4 bases from J, with 18 bases in between. CDR1 SQVTM and CDR2 ANQGSEA come from the germline V gene. The CDR3 spells CSVFRGGRAYNEQFF. Here the CDR3 DNA reads TGCAGCGTTTTCCGGGGCGGGCGGGCGTACAATGAGCAGTTCTTC.

This clonotype was counted only a few times. The chain recombines TRBV28 with TRBJ2-5; 7 bases agree with TRBD1. CDR1 is MDHEN, CDR2 SYDVKM, per germline. The CDR3 consists of 14 residues. Germline trimming cut 2 bases from V and 3 bases from J; bases unmatched to any gene: 3. CDR3 nucleotides: TGTGCCAGCAGTTTACCCGGGACAGAAGAGACCCAGTACTTC. Encoded protein: CASSLPGTEETQYF.

The chain couples TRBV29-1 to TRBJ2-5; 10 bases fit TRBD2. Germline V gene lookup returns CDR1 SQVTM and CDR2 ANQGSEA. The CDR3 has 13 amino acids. Trimming at V came to 3 bases and at J to 9 bases, leaving 7 bases not matched to a gene. The DNA of the CDR3 is TGCAGCGTTGATCTAGCGGGAGAACCGCCCCAGTACTTC. Protein: CSVDLAGEPPQYF.

This rearrangement joins TRBV28 to TRBJ2-3, with D possibly matching TRBD1 (5 bases). V was pared by 3 bases and J by 2 bases, with 21 bases between. This CDR3 comprises 18 residues. Germline values: CDR1 MDHEN, CDR2 SYDVKM. DNA of the CDR3: TGTGCCAGCAGTTTGATCCAGGTCTGGGGCGATCACACAGATACGCAGTATTTT. This sequence encodes CASSLIQVWGDHTDTQYF.

The chain joins TRBV2 to TRBJ2-3; TRBD1 agrees at 8 bases. V was clipped by 5 bases and J by 3 bases; unmatched bases: 7. Per germline, CDR1 SNHLY and CDR2 FYNNEI. CDR3 length: 15 amino acids. The chain's CDR3 is CASSPGGAGTDTQYF. The CDR3 bases are TGTGCCAGCAGTCCAGGGGGCGCGGGGACAGATACGCAGTATTTT.

The CDR3 coding sequence is TGCAGCGTTGGGAAACAGGGGAACACTGAAGCTTTCTTT. It codes for CSVGKQGNTEAFF. The chain recombines TRBV29-1 with TRBJ1-1, with D possibly being TRBD1 (6 bases). The CDR3 sequence is 13 residues long. The V and J ends lost 4 bases and 1 base respectively, with 10 bases between them. Germline-derived CDR1 and CDR2 are SQVTM and ANQGSEA.

The chain is built from TRBV6-5 and TRBJ2-7; the match to TRBD1 covers 7 bases. The CDR3 covers 15 residues. J gave up 4 bases and V 0 bases, and 6 bases lay outside the gene matches. Germline CDR1 is MNHEY and CDR2 is SVGAGI. The CDR3 DNA is TGTGCCAGCAGTTACTCCAGGGACAGAGCATACGAGCAGTACTTC. It encodes CASSYSRDRAYEQYF.

This clonotype occurred a few times. The chain combines TRBV4-1 with TRBJ2-1; D is uncertain. The CDR3 is 16 residues long. Between the trimmed V and J ends, which lost 0 bases and 8 bases, there was a span of 17 bases. Germline V gene sequence: CDR1 MGHRA, CDR2 YSYEKL. CDR3 DNA sequence: TGCGCCAGCAGCCAAGATGAATCCCTAGGTCGGCATGAGCAGTTCTTC. This codes for CASSQDESLGRHEQFF.

The genes are TRBV29-1 and TRBJ2-1, with D hard to call. This CDR3 region has 14 residues. Trimming left V 3 bases short and J 3 bases short, with 12 bases between. Germline CDR1 reads SQVTM; CDR2 reads ANQGSEA. The CDR3 DNA reads TGCAGCGTTGATTTCCAGTTTGTCTACAATGAGCAGTTCTTC. It specifies CSVDFQFVYNEQFF.

This clonotype occurred many times. The rearrangement links TRBV5-1 to TRBJ2-4; the D is unclear. Trimming stripped 3 bases from V and 3 bases from J, with 16 bases between. This CDR3 comprises 16 residues. Per the germline V gene, CDR1 is SGHRS and CDR2 is YFSETQ. CDR3 region: CASSSQPQKGKNIQYF. CDR3 sequence (DNA): TGCGCCAGCAGCTCGCAACCTCAGAAGGGCAAAAACATTCAGTACTTC.

The V call is TRBV29-1, the J call TRBJ1-1, with D perhaps matching TRBD1 (6 bases). Germline V gene data show CDR1 as SQVTM and CDR2 as ANQGSEA. The CDR3 contains 13 residues. V was trimmed by 6 bases and J by 3 bases, leaving 14 bases between them. CDR3 DNA sequence: TGCAGCGTGTCGGACAGATTCTACACTGAAGCTTTCTTT. This gives the protein CSVSDRFYTEAFF.

This chain joins TRBV24-1 and TRBJ2-3; D is tentatively TRBD1 or TRBD2 (6 bases each). This CDR3 is built from 20 residues. Deletions cut 3 bases from V and 2 bases from J, with 26 bases between. Germline V lookup: CDR1 KGHDR, CDR2 SFDVKD. In nucleotides, the CDR3 is TGTGCCACCAGTGATCATGGAAGGGGGAGGATAGCGGACGTCACAGATACGCAGTATTTT. Protein: CATSDHGRGRIADVTDTQYF.

The CDR3 nucleotides read TGCAGCGTTGATAGGACTGGGGAAGCTTTCTTT. Residues: CSVDRTGEAFF. The J gene is TRBJ1-1, the V gene TRBV29-1; D remains ambiguous. V was clipped by 3 bases and J by 8 bases, with 10 bases between them. CDR1 SQVTM and CDR2 ANQGSEA come from the germline V gene. The CDR3 is made up of 11 amino acids.

The chain joins TRBV28 to TRBJ1-1; 8 nucleotides align to TRBD1. Per germline, CDR1 MDHEN and CDR2 SYDVKM. This CDR3 comprises 13 residues. With 5 bases clipped from V and 7 bases from J, the junction kept 6 bases outside the gene matches. Here the CDR3 reads CASSNTGGIEAFF. The CDR3 nucleotides are TGTGCCAGCAGTAACACAGGGGGGATTGAAGCTTTCTTT.

CDR3 residues: CASSELAANTGELFF. The CDR3 DNA reads as TGCGCCAGCAGTGAACTAGCGGCGAACACCGGGGAGCTGTTTTTT. The rearrangement joins TRBV10-2 to TRBJ2-2; 8 positions agree with TRBD2. Losses at the gene ends were 3 bases for V and 0 bases for J; bases not matched to a gene: 0. Germline V gene lookup returns CDR1 WSHSY and CDR2 SAAADI. CDR3 length equals 15 residues.

The gene calls are TRBV21-1 and TRBJ2-3; no check of the table's D call, TRBD2, against the DNA was made. TRBV21-1 is designated a pseudogene. This CDR3 has 15 residues. DNA for the CDR3: TGTGCCAGCAGCAAGATAGTCAGATACACAGATACGCAGTATTTT. It yields the protein CASSKIVRYTDTQYF.

This chain joins TRBV29-1 and TRBJ1-3, with TRBD1 matching 7 bases. V shed 1 base and J 5 bases; nucleotides not matched to a gene: 5. This CDR3 is 14 amino acids long. Germline CDR1 SQVTM, CDR2 ANQGSEA. This CDR3 is CSVEGQGGRNTIYF. CDR3 nucleotides: TGCAGCGTTGAAGGACAGGGTGGGAGAAACACCATATATTTT.

The V gene is TRBV5-1, the J gene TRBJ2-7; the match to TRBD1 covers 8 bases. CDR1 SGHRS and CDR2 YFSETQ come from the germline V gene. V lost 4 bases to trimming and J lost 6 bases; unmatched junction nucleotides: 12. The CDR3 is made up of 15 amino acids. The CDR3 DNA follows: TGCGCCAGCAGCCGGGCAGAGACAGGGGTACGCGAGCAGTACTTC. Translating gives CASSRAETGVREQYF.